A selection of T cell receptor beta chains follows, all from one sample in a study of blood T cells in healthy people across ages. MiXCR, applied by TCRdb to the 5' RACE reads, yields one record per CDR3 protein. The data contain approximately 1.5 million distinct CDR3 sequences, around 35% of them singletons. Sequences were obtained from blood. These receptors all come from a woman between 25 and 40 years old in good health. The CDR3 runs from the conserved cysteine through the conserved F or W. D genes are given only for firm matches. Clone size is given for some rows only: seen once, a few or many times, or a class if the clone is expanded.

D gene: -
J gene: TRBJ1-2
V gene: TRBV30
clone size: many
CDR3 protein: CAWSVNYGYTF
CDR3 DNA: TGTGCCTGGAGTGTTAACTATGGCTACACCTTC

D gene: TRBD2
J gene: TRBJ2-1
V gene: TRBV7-3
clone size: -
CDR3 protein: CASSSIAGGPLNEQFF
CDR3 DNA: TGTGCCAGCAGCTCCATAGCGGGAGGGCCTCTCAATGAGCAGTTCTTC

D gene: TRBD2
J gene: TRBJ2-5
V gene: TRBV12-3/TRBV12-4
clone size: few
CDR3 protein: CASSPLSGLAAKETQYF
CDR3 DNA: TGTGCCAGCAGTCCCCTCTCGGGACTAGCGGCCAAAGAGACCCAGTACTTC

D gene: -
J gene: TRBJ2-5
V gene: TRBV20-1
clone size: few
CDR3 protein: CSASNTGRGQGETQYF
CDR3 DNA: TGCAGTGCTAGCAACACGGGGAGGGGGCAGGGGGAGACCCAGTACTTC

D gene: -
J gene: TRBJ2-2
V gene: TRBV7-2
clone size: many
CDR3 protein: CASRLDSTNTGELFF
CDR3 DNA: TGTGCCAGCAGGTTGGACAGCACGAACACCGGGGAGCTGTTTTTT

D gene: TRBD2
J gene: TRBJ2-1
V gene: TRBV7-2
clone size: -
CDR3 protein: CASSDWGGQFF
CDR3 DNA: TGTGCCAGCAGCGACTGGGGGGGGCAGTTCTTC

D gene: TRBD2
J gene: TRBJ2-1
V gene: TRBV7-7
clone size: -
CDR3 protein: CASSLGLAGVEEQFF
CDR3 DNA: TGTGCTAGCAGCTTAGGACTAGCGGGAGTCGAAGAGCAGTTCTTC

D gene: -
J gene: TRBJ2-5
V gene: TRBV3-1
clone size: few
CDR3 protein: CASSQEPSLSKTQYF
CDR3 DNA: TGTGCCAGCAGCCAAGAACCTAGCCTTTCGAAGACCCAGTACTTC

D gene: -
J gene: TRBJ2-3
V gene: TRBV20-1
clone size: -
CDR3 protein: CSLDRDTDTQYF
CDR3 DNA: TGCAGTCTTGATCGGGACACAGATACGCAGTATTTT

D gene: -
J gene: TRBJ2-1
V gene: TRBV5-6
clone size: -
CDR3 protein: CASSLVGDPSAGEQFF
CDR3 DNA: TGTGCCAGCAGCTTGGTAGGCGACCCATCAGCAGGTGAGCAGTTCTTC

D gene: -
J gene: TRBJ2-7
V gene: TRBV12-3/TRBV12-4
clone size: few
CDR3 protein: CASSLPSLLSTGEQYF
CDR3 DNA: TGTGCCAGCAGTTTACCCAGCCTGTTGAGCACCGGCGAGCAGTACTTC

D gene: -
J gene: TRBJ1-1
V gene: TRBV29-1
clone size: few
CDR3 protein: CSVDLGSTEAFF
CDR3 DNA: TGCAGCGTTGATTTAGGGAGCACTGAAGCTTTCTTT

D gene: -
J gene: TRBJ1-2
V gene: TRBV6-5
clone size: -
CDR3 protein: CASSYTFAGTPEQGGYTF
CDR3 DNA: TGTGCCAGCAGTTACACTTTCGCAGGGACTCCCGAACAAGGGGGCTACACCTTC

D gene: -
J gene: TRBJ2-5
V gene: TRBV5-1
clone size: few
CDR3 protein: CASSLKWGQYQETQYF
CDR3 DNA: TGCGCCAGCAGCTTAAAATGGGGGCAGTACCAAGAGACCCAGTACTTC

D gene: TRBD1
J gene: TRBJ1-1
V gene: TRBV6-6
clone size: -
CDR3 protein: CASSSIPGQGVNTEAFF
CDR3 DNA: TGTGCCAGCAGTTCTATTCCGGGACAGGGCGTGAACACTGAAGCTTTCTTT

D gene: TRBD1
J gene: TRBJ1-1
V gene: TRBV15
clone size: few
CDR3 protein: CATTIGTGEDTEAFF
CDR3 DNA: TGTGCCACCACCATTGGGACAGGGGAGGACACTGAAGCTTTCTTT

D gene: -
J gene: TRBJ1-2
V gene: TRBV10-3
clone size: -
CDR3 protein: CAISELGANYGYTF
CDR3 DNA: TGTGCCATCAGTGAGTTGGGGGCCAACTATGGCTACACCTTC

D gene: -
J gene: TRBJ2-3
V gene: TRBV7-9
clone size: -
CDR3 protein: CASILEGTLTDTQYF
CDR3 DNA: TGTGCCAGCATCTTAGAGGGCACGCTAACAGATACGCAGTATTTT

D gene: TRBD1
J gene: TRBJ2-7
V gene: TRBV6-5
clone size: -
CDR3 protein: CASSSSEAGGSEQYF
CDR3 DNA: TGTGCCAGCAGTTCATCCGAGGCAGGGGGCTCCGAGCAGTACTTC

D gene: -
J gene: TRBJ2-1
V gene: TRBV12-3/TRBV12-4
clone size: -
CDR3 protein: CASIRPGAYNEQFF
CDR3 DNA: TGTGCCAGCATCAGGCCGGGGGCTTACAATGAGCAGTTCTTC

D gene: -
J gene: TRBJ2-5
V gene: TRBV6-1
clone size: few
CDR3 protein: CASNDYGSLTQYF
CDR3 DNA: TGTGCCAGCAATGATTACGGGTCTCTGACCCAGTACTTC

D gene: -
J gene: TRBJ2-1
V gene: TRBV5-1
clone size: few
CDR3 protein: CASSETSRAYNEQFF
CDR3 DNA: TGCGCCAGCAGCGAGACTAGTAGGGCCTACAATGAGCAGTTCTTC

D gene: -
J gene: TRBJ2-7
V gene: TRBV24-1
clone size: -
CDR3 protein: CATSDFRQGTPEQYF
CDR3 DNA: TGTGCCACCAGTGATTTCAGGCAGGGTACTCCGGAGCAGTACTTC

D gene: TRBD2
J gene: TRBJ2-5
V gene: TRBV7-2
clone size: few
CDR3 protein: CASSSQAGATETQYF
CDR3 DNA: TGTGCCAGCAGCTCACAAGCGGGAGCTACGGAGACCCAGTACTTC

D gene: -
J gene: TRBJ2-5
V gene: TRBV2
clone size: -
CDR3 protein: CASSVPFDGYQETQYF
CDR3 DNA: TGTGCCAGCAGTGTTCCCTTCGACGGGTACCAAGAGACCCAGTACTTC

D gene: -
J gene: TRBJ1-2
V gene: TRBV5-1
clone size: few
CDR3 protein: CASSLATGNGYTF
CDR3 DNA: TGCGCCAGCAGCTTGGCCACGGGGAATGGCTACACCTTC

D gene: TRBD1
J gene: TRBJ1-2
V gene: TRBV9
clone size: -
CDR3 protein: CASSERTGNVYGYTF
CDR3 DNA: TGTGCCAGCAGCGAGAGGACAGGGAACGTATATGGCTACACCTTC

D gene: -
J gene: TRBJ1-6
V gene: TRBV6-6
clone size: few
CDR3 protein: CASRDMDTRRNSPLHF
CDR3 DNA: TGTGCCAGCCGCGACATGGACACGAGGAGGAATTCACCCCTCCACTTT

D gene: TRBD1
J gene: TRBJ2-7
V gene: TRBV4-2
clone size: many
CDR3 protein: CASSQDRTGTYEQYF
CDR3 DNA: TGTGCCAGCAGCCAAGACCGGACAGGGACCTACGAGCAGTACTTC

D gene: -
J gene: TRBJ2-1
V gene: TRBV20-1
clone size: once
CDR3 protein: CSALTPPGHYSYNEQFF
CDR3 DNA: TGCAGTGCCCTTACCCCTCCGGGACACTACTCCTACAATGAGCAGTTCTTC

D gene: -
J gene: TRBJ2-1
V gene: TRBV6-1
clone size: few
CDR3 protein: CASSPETAPYNEQFF
CDR3 DNA: TGTGCCAGCAGTCCCGAGACAGCCCCTTACAATGAGCAGTTCTTC

D gene: -
J gene: TRBJ2-6
V gene: TRBV6-5
clone size: -
CDR3 protein: CAARETGANVLTF
CDR3 DNA: TGTGCCGCCAGGGAAACCGGGGCCAACGTCCTGACTTTC

D gene: TRBD2
J gene: TRBJ2-3
V gene: TRBV6-4
clone size: -
CDR3 protein: CASRASGVGTDTQYF
CDR3 DNA: TGTGCCAGCAGGGCTAGCGGGGTAGGCACAGATACGCAGTATTTT

D gene: -
J gene: TRBJ2-2
V gene: TRBV2
clone size: -
CDR3 protein: CASRDQTGELFF
CDR3 DNA: TGTGCCAGCAGGGATCAGACCGGGGAGCTGTTTTTT

D gene: -
J gene: TRBJ2-5
V gene: TRBV20-1
clone size: -
CDR3 protein: CSARAPPPRSETQYF
CDR3 DNA: TGCAGTGCTAGAGCTCCTCCGCCCAGGTCTGAGACCCAGTACTTC

D gene: -
J gene: TRBJ2-1
V gene: TRBV3-1
clone size: -
CDR3 protein: CASSQEPRYNEQFF
CDR3 DNA: TGTGCCAGCAGCCAAGAGCCGCGCTACAATGAGCAGTTCTTC

D gene: -
J gene: TRBJ2-7
V gene: TRBV27
clone size: -
CDR3 protein: CASKPGPTTYEQYF
CDR3 DNA: TGTGCCAGCAAACCGGGACCGACCACCTACGAGCAGTACTTC

D gene: TRBD1
J gene: TRBJ1-4
V gene: TRBV6-1
clone size: once
CDR3 protein: CASRLTGANEKLFF
CDR3 DNA: TGTGCCAGCAGACTGACAGGGGCTAATGAAAAACTGTTTTTT

D gene: TRBD1
J gene: TRBJ2-1
V gene: TRBV5-1
clone size: few
CDR3 protein: CASSWGQGEQFF
CDR3 DNA: TGCGCCAGCAGCTGGGGACAGGGGGAGCAGTTCTTC

D gene: -
J gene: TRBJ2-7
V gene: TRBV11-1
clone size: few
CDR3 protein: CATGGQSYEQYF
CDR3 DNA: TGTGCCACCGGTGGACAGTCCTACGAGCAGTACTTC

D gene: TRBD1
J gene: TRBJ1-1
V gene: TRBV27
clone size: once
CDR3 protein: CAGRALGDRGNTEAFF
CDR3 DNA: TGTGCCGGCAGAGCACTTGGGGACAGGGGCAACACTGAAGCTTTCTTT

D gene: -
J gene: TRBJ2-1
V gene: TRBV20-1
clone size: few
CDR3 protein: CSASGAGSYNEQFF
CDR3 DNA: TGCAGTGCTAGCGGGGCGGGCTCCTACAATGAGCAGTTCTTC

D gene: -
J gene: TRBJ2-5
V gene: TRBV5-1
clone size: -
CDR3 protein: CAGSLEGGPGETQYF
CDR3 DNA: TGCGCCGGCAGCTTAGAGGGCGGACCAGGGGAGACCCAGTACTTC

D gene: -
J gene: TRBJ2-1
V gene: TRBV20-1
clone size: -
CDR3 protein: CSARQGRLENEQFF
CDR3 DNA: TGCAGTGCTAGACAGGGTCGTCTCGAGAATGAGCAGTTCTTC

D gene: TRBD2
J gene: TRBJ2-3
V gene: TRBV12-3/TRBV12-4
clone size: -
CDR3 protein: CASSLLAGVSTDAQYF
CDR3 DNA: TGTGCCAGCAGTCTCCTAGCGGGCGTAAGCACAGATGCGCAGTATTTT

D gene: -
J gene: TRBJ2-3
V gene: TRBV6-6
clone size: -
CDR3 protein: CASSYSLGSPPDTQYF
CDR3 DNA: TGTGCCAGCAGTTACTCGCTCGGTAGCCCCCCAGATACGCAGTATTTT

D gene: TRBD2
J gene: TRBJ2-1
V gene: TRBV6-4
clone size: -
CDR3 protein: CARRAAGAYNEQFF
CDR3 DNA: TGTGCCAGAAGGGCAGCGGGGGCCTACAATGAGCAGTTCTTC

D gene: -
J gene: TRBJ2-7
V gene: TRBV7-9
clone size: -
CDR3 protein: CASSLVRGGPSYEQYF
CDR3 DNA: TGTGCCAGCAGCTTAGTACGAGGGGGGCCCTCCTACGAGCAGTACTTC

D gene: TRBD2
J gene: TRBJ2-1
V gene: TRBV27
clone size: -
CDR3 protein: CASSGSGLAGQDEQFF
CDR3 DNA: TGTGCCAGCAGTGGCTCGGGACTAGCGGGTCAGGATGAGCAGTTCTTC

D gene: TRBD2
J gene: TRBJ2-5
V gene: TRBV28
clone size: -
CDR3 protein: CASTPTETSGSPYGETQYF
CDR3 DNA: TGTGCCAGCACCCCAACCGAGACTAGCGGGAGCCCCTACGGGGAGACCCAGTACTTC

D gene: -
J gene: TRBJ2-7
V gene: TRBV20-1
clone size: few
CDR3 protein: CSAPGRRSSYEQYF
CDR3 DNA: TGCAGTGCACCCGGACGGAGGAGCTCCTACGAGCAGTACTTC

D gene: TRBD2
J gene: TRBJ2-5
V gene: TRBV9
clone size: few
CDR3 protein: CASSGSLGSGTGETQYF
CDR3 DNA: TGTGCCAGCAGCGGTTCCCTGGGTAGCGGGACGGGGGAGACCCAGTACTTC

D gene: -
J gene: TRBJ2-3
V gene: TRBV20-1
clone size: -
CDR3 protein: CSVMGIIGRPTDTQYF
CDR3 DNA: TGCAGTGTTATGGGGATTATTGGTCGCCCCACAGATACGCAGTATTTT

D gene: TRBD2
J gene: TRBJ2-7
V gene: TRBV11-2
clone size: few
CDR3 protein: CASSLAPPGTSGSYEQYF
CDR3 DNA: TGTGCCAGCAGCTTAGCCCCTCCCGGGACTAGCGGTTCCTACGAGCAGTACTTC